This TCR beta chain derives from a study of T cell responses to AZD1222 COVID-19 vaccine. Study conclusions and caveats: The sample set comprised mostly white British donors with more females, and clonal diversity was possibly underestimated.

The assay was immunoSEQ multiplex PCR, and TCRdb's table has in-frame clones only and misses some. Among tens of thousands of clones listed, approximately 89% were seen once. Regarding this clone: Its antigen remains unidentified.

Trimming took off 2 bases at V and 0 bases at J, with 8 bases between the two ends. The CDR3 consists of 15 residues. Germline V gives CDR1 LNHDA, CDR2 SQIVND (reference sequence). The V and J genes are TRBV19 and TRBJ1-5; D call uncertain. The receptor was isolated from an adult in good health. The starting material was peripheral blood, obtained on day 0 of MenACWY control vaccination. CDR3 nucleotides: TGTGCCAGTAGTATAACACAAAATAGCAATCAGCCCCAGCATTTT. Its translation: CASSITQNSNQPQHF.